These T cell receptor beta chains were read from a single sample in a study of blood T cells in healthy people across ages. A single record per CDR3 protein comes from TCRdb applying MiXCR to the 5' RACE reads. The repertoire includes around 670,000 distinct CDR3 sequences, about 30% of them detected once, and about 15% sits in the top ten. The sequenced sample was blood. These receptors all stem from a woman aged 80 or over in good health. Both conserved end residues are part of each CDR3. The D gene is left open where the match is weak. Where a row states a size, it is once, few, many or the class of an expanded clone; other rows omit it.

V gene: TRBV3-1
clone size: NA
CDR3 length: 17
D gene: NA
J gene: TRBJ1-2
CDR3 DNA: TGTGCCAGCAGCCAAGAAGGTCAGGGGAAGACTAACTATGGCTACACCTTC
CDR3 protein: CASSQEGQGKTNYGYTF

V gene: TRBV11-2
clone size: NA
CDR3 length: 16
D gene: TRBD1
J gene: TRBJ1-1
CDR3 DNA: TGTGCCAGCAGCTTTGCCCCGAAGACAGGGGGCACTGAAGCTTTCTTT
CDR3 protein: CASSFAPKTGGTEAFF

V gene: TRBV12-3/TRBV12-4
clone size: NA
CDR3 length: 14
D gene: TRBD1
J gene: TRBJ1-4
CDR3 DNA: TGTGCCAGCTTAGGGGCAGGGGGCAATGAAAAACGGTTTTTT
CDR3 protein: CASLGAGGNEKRFF

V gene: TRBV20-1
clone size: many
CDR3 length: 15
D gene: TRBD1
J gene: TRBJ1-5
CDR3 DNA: TGCAGTGCTAGACCCGGACAGGTCCCTGGGCAGCCCCAGCATTTT
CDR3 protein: CSARPGQVPGQPQHF

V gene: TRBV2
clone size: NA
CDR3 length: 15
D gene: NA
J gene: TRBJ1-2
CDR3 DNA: TGTGCCAGCAGTGAACATAGGGGGACTAGCTATGGCTACACCTTC
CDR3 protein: CASSEHRGTSYGYTF

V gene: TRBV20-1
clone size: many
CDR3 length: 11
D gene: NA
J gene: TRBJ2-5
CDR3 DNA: TGCAGTGCTAGAGAGCAAGAGACCCAGTACTTC
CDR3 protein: CSAREQETQYF

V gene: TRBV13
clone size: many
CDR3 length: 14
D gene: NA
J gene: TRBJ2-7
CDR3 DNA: TGTGCCAGCAGCTTAAAAGGTAGCTCCTACGAGCAGTACTTC
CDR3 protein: CASSLKGSSYEQYF

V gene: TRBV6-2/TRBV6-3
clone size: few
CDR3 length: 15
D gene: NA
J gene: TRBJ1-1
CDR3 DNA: TGTGCCAGCAGACCCCAGTGGGTAGAGAACACTGAAGCTTTCTTT
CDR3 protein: CASRPQWVENTEAFF

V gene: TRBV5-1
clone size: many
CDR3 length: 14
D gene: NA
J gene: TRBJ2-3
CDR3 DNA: TGCGCCAGCAGCCTTAGGGACAGCACAGATACGCAGTATTTT
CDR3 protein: CASSLRDSTDTQYF

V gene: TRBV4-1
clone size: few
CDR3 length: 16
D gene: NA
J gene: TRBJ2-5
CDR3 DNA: TGCGCCAGCAGCCAAGTTTTCCAGGGGAGGTGGGAGACCCAGTACTTC
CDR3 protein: CASSQVFQGRWETQYF

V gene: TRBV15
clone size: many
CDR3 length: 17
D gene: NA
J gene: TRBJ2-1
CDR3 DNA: TGTGCCACCAGCAGAGATCTGGGCTCGAGCTCCTACAATGAGCAGTTCTTC
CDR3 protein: CATSRDLGSSSYNEQFF

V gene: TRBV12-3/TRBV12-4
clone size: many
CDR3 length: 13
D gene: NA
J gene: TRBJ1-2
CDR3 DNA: TGTGCCAGCAGTTTAAAGGGTCGGGGTGGCTACACCTTC
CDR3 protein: CASSLKGRGGYTF

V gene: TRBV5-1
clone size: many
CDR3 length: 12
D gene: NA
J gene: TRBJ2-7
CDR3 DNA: TGCGCCAGCAGCTTGGGTGGGGCCGAGCAGTACTTC
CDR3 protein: CASSLGGAEQYF

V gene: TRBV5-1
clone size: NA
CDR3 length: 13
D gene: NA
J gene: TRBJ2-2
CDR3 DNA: TGCGCCAGCAGCCCCAACGCGGCCGGGGAGCTGTTTTTT
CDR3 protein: CASSPNAAGELFF

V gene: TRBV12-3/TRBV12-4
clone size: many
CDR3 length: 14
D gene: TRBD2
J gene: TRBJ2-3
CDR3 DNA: TGTGCCAGCAGTCTAGCGGGGTTCACAGATACGCAGTATTTT
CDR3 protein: CASSLAGFTDTQYF

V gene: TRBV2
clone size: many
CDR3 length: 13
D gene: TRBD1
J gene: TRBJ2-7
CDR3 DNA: TGTGCCAGCAGCGGGGACAGGGGGCACGAGCAGTACTTC
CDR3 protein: CASSGDRGHEQYF

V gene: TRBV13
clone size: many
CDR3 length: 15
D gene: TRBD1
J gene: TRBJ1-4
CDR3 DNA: TGTGCCAGCAGCGCTGGACAGGGGGTCTTTGAAAAACTGTTTTTT
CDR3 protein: CASSAGQGVFEKLFF

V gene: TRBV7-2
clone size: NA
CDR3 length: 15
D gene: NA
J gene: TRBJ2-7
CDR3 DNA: TGTGCCAGCAGCTTAAGGGGTAGGGTAGGACCCGAGCAGTACTTC
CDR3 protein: CASSLRGRVGPEQYF

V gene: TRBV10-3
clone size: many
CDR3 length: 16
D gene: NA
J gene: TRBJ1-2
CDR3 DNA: TGTGCCATCAGTGAGCCCGGGACACCCAGCGAGGATGGCTACACCTTC
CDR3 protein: CAISEPGTPSEDGYTF

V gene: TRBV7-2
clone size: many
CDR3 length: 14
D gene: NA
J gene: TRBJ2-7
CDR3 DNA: TGTGCCAGCAGCGATATTGACATCTCCTACGAGCAGTACTTC
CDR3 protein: CASSDIDISYEQYF

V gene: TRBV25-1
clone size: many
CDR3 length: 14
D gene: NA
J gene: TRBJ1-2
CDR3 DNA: TGTGCCAGCAGTGAAACAGGGCGGGGAGTGGGCTACACCTTC
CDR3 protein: CASSETGRGVGYTF

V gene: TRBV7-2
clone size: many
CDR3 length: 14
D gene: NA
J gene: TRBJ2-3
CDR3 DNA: TGTGCCAGCAGCTCGGGACTCTTCACAGATACGCAGTATTTT
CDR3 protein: CASSSGLFTDTQYF

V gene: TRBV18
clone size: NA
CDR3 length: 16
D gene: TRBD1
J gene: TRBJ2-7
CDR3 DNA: TGTGCCAGCTCACTTACGCGGGACAGGAGCCTCTACGAGCAGTACTTC
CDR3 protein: CASSLTRDRSLYEQYF

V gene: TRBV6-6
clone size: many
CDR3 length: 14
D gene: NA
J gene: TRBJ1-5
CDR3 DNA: TGTGCCAGCAGACTTTCAGGGAGCAATCAGCCCCAGCATTTT
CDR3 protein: CASRLSGSNQPQHF

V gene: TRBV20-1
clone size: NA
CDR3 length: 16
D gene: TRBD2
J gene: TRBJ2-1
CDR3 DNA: TGCAGTGCTAGAGATTGGAGCGGGGGCTTCCACAATGAGCAGTTCTTC
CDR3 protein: CSARDWSGGFHNEQFF

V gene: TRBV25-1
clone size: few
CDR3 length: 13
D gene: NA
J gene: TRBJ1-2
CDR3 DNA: TGTGTCAGCAGCCCCCGAGGGAGCTATGGCTACACCTTC
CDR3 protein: CVSSPRGSYGYTF

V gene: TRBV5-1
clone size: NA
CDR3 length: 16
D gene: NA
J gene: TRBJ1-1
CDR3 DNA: TGCGCCAGCACAACGGGACCCCCAAGGGGGACCACTGGAGCTTTCTTT
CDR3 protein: CASTTGPPRGTTGAFF

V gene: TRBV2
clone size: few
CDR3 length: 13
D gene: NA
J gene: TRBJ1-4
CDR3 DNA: TGTGCCAGCATAGGGGAAGCTAATGAAAAACTGTTTTTT
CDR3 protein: CASIGEANEKLFF

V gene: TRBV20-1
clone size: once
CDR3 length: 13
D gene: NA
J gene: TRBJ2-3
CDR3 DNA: TGCAGTGCTAGTCGTGGTAGGGCAGATACGCAGTATTTT
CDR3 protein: CSASRGRADTQYF

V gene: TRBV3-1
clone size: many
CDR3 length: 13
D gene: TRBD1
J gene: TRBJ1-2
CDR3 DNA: TGTGCCAGCAGGCGGACAGGGAACTATGGCTACACCTTC
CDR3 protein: CASRRTGNYGYTF

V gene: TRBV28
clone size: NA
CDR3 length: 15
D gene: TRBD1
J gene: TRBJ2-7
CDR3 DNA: TGTGCCAGCAGTTTGTGTGGGGACAGGGGCTACGAGCAGTACTTC
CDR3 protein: CASSLCGDRGYEQYF

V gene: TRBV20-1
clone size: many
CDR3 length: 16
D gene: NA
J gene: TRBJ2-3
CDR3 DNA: TGCAGTGCTAGAGTTCCGAGGGGTCGTTGGGGAGATACGCAGTATTTT
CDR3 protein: CSARVPRGRWGDTQYF

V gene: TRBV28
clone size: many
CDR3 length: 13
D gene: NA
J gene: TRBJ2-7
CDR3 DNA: TGTGCCAGCAATTTTCAGTTCTCCTACGAGCAGTACTTC
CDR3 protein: CASNFQFSYEQYF

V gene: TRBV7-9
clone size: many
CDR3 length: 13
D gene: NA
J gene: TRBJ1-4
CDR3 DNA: TGTGCCAGCAGCTTAGCCGAGGGGGAAAAACTGTTTTTT
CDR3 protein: CASSLAEGEKLFF

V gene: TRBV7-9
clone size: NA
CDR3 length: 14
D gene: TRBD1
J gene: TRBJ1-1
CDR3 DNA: TGTGCCAGCAGCTTGGGACAGGAGAGGAGTGAAGCTTTCTTT
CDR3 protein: CASSLGQERSEAFF

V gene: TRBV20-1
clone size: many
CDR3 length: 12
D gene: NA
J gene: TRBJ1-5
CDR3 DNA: TGCAGTGCTAGTCGAGGGGATCAGCCCCAGCATTTT
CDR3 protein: CSASRGDQPQHF

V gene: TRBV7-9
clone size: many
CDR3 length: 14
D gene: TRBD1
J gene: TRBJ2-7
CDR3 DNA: TGTGCCAGCAGCTCTGACAGGGACTCCTACGAGCAGTACTTC
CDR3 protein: CASSSDRDSYEQYF

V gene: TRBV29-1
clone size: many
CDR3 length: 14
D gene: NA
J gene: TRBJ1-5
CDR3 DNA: TGCAGCGTTGAAGTGGAAGGGGACGATCAGCCCCAGCATTTT
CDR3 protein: CSVEVEGDDQPQHF

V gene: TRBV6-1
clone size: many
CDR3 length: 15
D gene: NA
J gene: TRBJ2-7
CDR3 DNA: TGTGCCAGCCAGAAGGACACAACTTTTTCCTACGAGCAGTACTTC
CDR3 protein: CASQKDTTFSYEQYF

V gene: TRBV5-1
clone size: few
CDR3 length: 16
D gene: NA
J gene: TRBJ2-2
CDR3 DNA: TGCGCCAGCAGCCCTGCTGTCACAGAGAACACCGGGGAGCTGTTTTTT
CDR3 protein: CASSPAVTENTGELFF

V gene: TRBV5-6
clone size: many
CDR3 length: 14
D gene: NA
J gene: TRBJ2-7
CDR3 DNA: TGTGCCAGCAGCTTATCCGGACTCCCCTACGAGCAGTACTTC
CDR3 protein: CASSLSGLPYEQYF